In its sample, the clone carrying this T cell receptor beta chain was seen a few times. Its antigen is undetermined. The data belong to a study of CD8+ T cells in alopecia areata. As for the study in general: Treated patients were dosed with oral tofacitinib, taking 5 to 10 mg twice daily.

Specified treatment: oral pan-JAK inhibitor, 5-10 mg twice daily. Sequencing relied on a cDNA template that was reverse transcribed from extracted RNA. Measured with immunoSEQ multiplex PCR; TCRdb has only the in-frame clones, and not every one. Among 50,000 to 65,000 clones listed, around 42% were seen once. Study-level points and caveats: While tofacitinib was given, many expanded lesional clones persisted in scalp and blood. An increase in clonality over normal scalp was evident in lesional scalp, especially alopecia totalis/universalis.

This CDR3 has 14 amino acids. Germline V gives CDR1 MNHEY, CDR2 SMNVEV (reference sequence). V dropped 5 bases and J dropped 6 bases, with 16 bases sitting between them. The V gene is TRBV27, the J gene TRBJ1-2, with TRBD1 as a possible D gene (5 bases). This receptor was obtained from a human donor with alopecia areata. The material sequenced was CD8+ T cells sorted from blood, taken between weeks 36 and 40, from a patient treated with tofacitinib. This CDR3 is CASSKRTTGDGYTF. DNA of the CDR3: TGTGCCAGCAGTAAACGAACCACAGGAGATGGCTACACCTTC.